Listed below are T cell receptor beta chains from one sample, sequenced in a study of T cell changes during pregnancy in multiple sclerosis. Only in-frame clones appear in the TCRdb table, and some are missing; sequencing was by immunoSEQ multiplex PCR. Of roughly 60,000 clones in the sample, around 96% are singletons; the top ten hold approximately 2.5%. The material sequenced was CD8+ T cells from peripheral blood mononuclear cells, taken after pregnancy. All receptors derive from a female donor with multiple sclerosis, enrolled in a pregnancy study. The CDR3 runs from the conserved cysteine through the conserved F or W. D genes are given only for firm matches. Expanded clones are given a class, and other clones once, few, many or no size at all.

CDR3aa: CSVQYTGELFF
CDR3nt: TGCAGCGTCCAGTACACCGGGGAGCTGTTTTTT
abundance: -
j_gene: TRBJ2-2
d_gene: -
v_gene: TRBV29-1

CDR3aa: CASSVQGANGNTIYF
CDR3nt: TGTGCCAGCAGTGTACAGGGGGCGAATGGAAACACCATATATTTT
abundance: -
j_gene: TRBJ1-3
d_gene: TRBD1
v_gene: TRBV28

CDR3aa: CASSLGGGQPQHF
CDR3nt: TGTGCCAGCAGTTTGGGGGGTGGCCAGCCCCAGCATTTT
abundance: -
j_gene: TRBJ1-5
d_gene: -
v_gene: TRBV27

CDR3aa: CASSLALSGGNTEAFF
CDR3nt: TGTGCCAGCAGCCTTGCTTTGTCGGGGGGGAACACTGAAGCTTTCTTT
abundance: -
j_gene: TRBJ1-1
d_gene: -
v_gene: TRBV6-6

CDR3aa: CASSIWTGGRETQYF
CDR3nt: TGTGCCAGTAGTATATGGACAGGGGGCAGGGAGACCCAGTACTTC
abundance: -
j_gene: TRBJ2-5
d_gene: TRBD1
v_gene: TRBV19

CDR3aa: CAISDQTGEVFEQYF
CDR3nt: TGTGCCATCAGTGACCAAACAGGGGAAGTGTTCGAGCAGTACTTC
abundance: -
j_gene: TRBJ2-7
d_gene: TRBD1
v_gene: TRBV10-3

CDR3aa: CSVWETSGTQETQYF
CDR3nt: TGCAGCGTTTGGGAGACTAGCGGGACCCAAGAGACCCAGTACTTC
abundance: -
j_gene: TRBJ2-5
d_gene: TRBD2
v_gene: TRBV29-1

CDR3aa: CASSPPRGAFF
CDR3nt: TGTGCCAGCAGTCCACCACGAGGGGCTTTCTTT
abundance: -
j_gene: TRBJ1-1
d_gene: -
v_gene: TRBV6-1

CDR3aa: CASSPPAHEAGDEQFF
CDR3nt: TGTGCCAGCAGTCCCCCGGCCCACGAAGCCGGAGATGAGCAGTTCTTC
abundance: -
j_gene: TRBJ2-1
d_gene: -
v_gene: TRBV27

CDR3aa: CASIGQGWNEQFF
CDR3nt: TGTGCCAGCATCGGACAGGGTTGGAATGAGCAGTTCTTC
abundance: -
j_gene: TRBJ2-1
d_gene: TRBD1
v_gene: TRBV6-6

CDR3aa: CASSLAGGPNSYEQYF
CDR3nt: TGTGCCAGCAGCTTAGCGGGAGGGCCGAACTCCTACGAGCAGTACTTC
abundance: -
j_gene: TRBJ2-7
d_gene: TRBD2
v_gene: TRBV13

CDR3aa: CASSLDREREKLFF
CDR3nt: TGTGCCAGCAGCTTGGACAGGGAGAGGGAAAAACTGTTTTTT
abundance: -
j_gene: TRBJ1-4
d_gene: -
v_gene: TRBV5-6

CDR3aa: CASSQVDSSGANVLTF
CDR3nt: TGCGCCAGCAGCCAAGTGGACAGCTCTGGGGCCAACGTCCTGACTTTC
abundance: -
j_gene: TRBJ2-6
d_gene: -
v_gene: TRBV4-1

CDR3aa: CASSRGRDEQYF
CDR3nt: TGTGCCAGCAGCCGGGGTAGGGACGAGCAGTACTTC
abundance: -
j_gene: TRBJ2-7
d_gene: -
v_gene: TRBV11-2

CDR3aa: CASSLFKGENYEQYF
CDR3nt: TGTGCCAGCAGCTTATTCAAGGGGGAGAACTACGAGCAGTACTTC
abundance: -
j_gene: TRBJ2-7
d_gene: -
v_gene: TRBV11-2

CDR3aa: CASSIGDRGNNEQFF
CDR3nt: TGTGCCAGTAGTATAGGGGACAGGGGAAACAATGAGCAGTTCTTC
abundance: -
j_gene: TRBJ2-1
d_gene: TRBD1
v_gene: TRBV19

CDR3aa: CASGLAGAKGELFF
CDR3nt: TGTGCCAGCGGACTAGCGGGAGCGAAAGGGGAGCTGTTTTTT
abundance: -
j_gene: TRBJ2-2
d_gene: TRBD2
v_gene: TRBV2

CDR3aa: CASSLVSPGLALEQYF
CDR3nt: TGTGCCAGCAGCTTAGTTTCCCCGGGACTAGCGCTTGAGCAGTACTTC
abundance: -
j_gene: TRBJ2-7
d_gene: TRBD2
v_gene: TRBV7-6

CDR3aa: CASSLVEGANYGYTF
CDR3nt: TGCGCCAGCAGCTTGGTAGAGGGAGCTAACTATGGCTACACCTTC
abundance: -
j_gene: TRBJ1-2
d_gene: -
v_gene: TRBV5-1

CDR3aa: CAITNPGTGYNEQFF
CDR3nt: TGTGCCATCACCAACCCTGGGACAGGATACAATGAGCAGTTCTTC
abundance: -
j_gene: TRBJ2-1
d_gene: TRBD1
v_gene: TRBV10-3

CDR3aa: CASSDARTGLSNYGYTF
CDR3nt: TGTGCCAGCAGTGATGCGAGGACAGGACTATCTAACTATGGCTACACCTTC
abundance: -
j_gene: TRBJ1-2
d_gene: TRBD1
v_gene: TRBV2

CDR3aa: CSVADRDSNYGYTF
CDR3nt: TGCAGCGTGGCAGACAGAGACTCTAACTATGGCTACACCTTC
abundance: -
j_gene: TRBJ1-2
d_gene: -
v_gene: TRBV29-1

CDR3aa: CASSPSAGGPVTQYF
CDR3nt: TGTGCCAGCAGCCCTTCGGCGGGAGGGCCTGTTACGCAGTATTTT
abundance: -
j_gene: TRBJ2-3
d_gene: TRBD2
v_gene: TRBV9

CDR3aa: CASSPRGGTTFEKLFF
CDR3nt: TGCGCCAGCAGCCCCCGGGGGGGGACTACCTTTGAAAAACTGTTTTTT
abundance: -
j_gene: TRBJ1-4
d_gene: -
v_gene: TRBV5-1

CDR3aa: CASSLSGLEQYF
CDR3nt: TGTGCCAGCAGTCTATCGGGCCTCGAGCAGTACTTC
abundance: -
j_gene: TRBJ2-7
d_gene: -
v_gene: TRBV27

CDR3aa: CASSEFEGALDYEQYF
CDR3nt: TGCGCCAGCAGTGAGTTCGAGGGGGCACTTGACTACGAGCAGTACTTC
abundance: -
j_gene: TRBJ2-7
d_gene: TRBD1
v_gene: TRBV10-2

CDR3aa: CASSEYAGSSYEQYF
CDR3nt: TGTGCCAGCAGTGAGTATGCGGGTAGCTCCTACGAGCAGTACTTC
abundance: -
j_gene: TRBJ2-7
d_gene: -
v_gene: TRBV6-1

CDR3aa: CASSLSDLLAYNEQFF
CDR3nt: TGTGCCAGCAGTTTATCGGACCTACTAGCGTACAATGAGCAGTTCTTC
abundance: once
j_gene: TRBJ2-1
d_gene: TRBD2
v_gene: TRBV27

CDR3aa: CASSQGLAARVEQYF
CDR3nt: TGTGCCAGCAGCCAAGGATTAGCGGCTAGGGTCGAGCAGTACTTC
abundance: once
j_gene: TRBJ2-7
d_gene: -
v_gene: TRBV4-2

CDR3aa: CASSPGTGETEAFF
CDR3nt: TGTGCCAGCAGCCCCGGGACAGGGGAGACTGAAGCTTTCTTT
abundance: -
j_gene: TRBJ1-1
d_gene: TRBD1
v_gene: TRBV9